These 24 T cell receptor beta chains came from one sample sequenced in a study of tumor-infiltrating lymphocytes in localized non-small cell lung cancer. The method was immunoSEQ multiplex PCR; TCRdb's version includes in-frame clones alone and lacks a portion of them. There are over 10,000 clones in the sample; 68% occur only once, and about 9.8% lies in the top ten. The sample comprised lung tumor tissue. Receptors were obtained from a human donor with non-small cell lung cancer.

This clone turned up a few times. CDR3 sequence: CASSPTGTVNEKLFF. In DNA form, the CDR3 reads TGTGCCAGCAGCCCGACCGGGACAGTTAATGAAAAACTGTTTTTT. J is TRBJ1-4 and V is TRBV9; 7 positions match TRBD1. Per germline, CDR1 SGDLS and CDR2 YYNGEE. The length of the CDR3 is 15 residues. The junction had 7 bases not matched to a gene; V was cut back by 4 bases and J by 4 bases. Drawing the rest from reference TRBV9 and TRBJ1-4, the complete variable domain is DSGVTQTPKHLITATGQRVTLRCSPRSGDLSVYWYQQSLDQGLQFLIQYYNGEERAKGNILERFSAQQFPDLHSELNLSSLELGDSALYFCASSPTGTVNEKLFFGSGTQLSVL.

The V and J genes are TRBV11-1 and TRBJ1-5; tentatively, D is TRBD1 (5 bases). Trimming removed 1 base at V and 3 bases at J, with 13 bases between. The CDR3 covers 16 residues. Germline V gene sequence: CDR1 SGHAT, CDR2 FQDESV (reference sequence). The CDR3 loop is CASSLVNQGFNQPQHF. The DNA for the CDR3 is TGTGCCAGCAGCTTAGTGAACCAGGGCTTCAATCAGCCCCAGCATTTT.

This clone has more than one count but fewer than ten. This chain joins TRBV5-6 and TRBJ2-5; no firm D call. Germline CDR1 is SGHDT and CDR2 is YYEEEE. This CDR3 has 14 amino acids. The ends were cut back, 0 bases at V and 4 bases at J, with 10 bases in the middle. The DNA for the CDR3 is TGTGCCAGCAGCTTGGGGGGTGGGGTAGAGACCCAGTACTTC. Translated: CASSLGGGVETQYF.

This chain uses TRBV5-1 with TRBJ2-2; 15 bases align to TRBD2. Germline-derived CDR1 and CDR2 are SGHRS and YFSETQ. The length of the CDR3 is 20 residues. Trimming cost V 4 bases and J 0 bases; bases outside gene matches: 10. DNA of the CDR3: TGCGCCAGCAGCACAGGACTAGCGGGAGGGCCGTTCGCGAACACCGGGGAGCTGTTTTTT. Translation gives CASSTGLAGGPFANTGELFF.

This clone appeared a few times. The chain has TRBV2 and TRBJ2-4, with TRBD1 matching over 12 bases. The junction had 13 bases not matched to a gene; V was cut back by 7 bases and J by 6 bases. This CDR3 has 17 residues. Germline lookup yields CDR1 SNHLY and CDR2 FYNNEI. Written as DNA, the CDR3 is TGTGCCAGCATCCCCATGGGGACAGGGGGCTCGGGAAACATTCAGTACTTC. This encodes CASIPMGTGGSGNIQYF.

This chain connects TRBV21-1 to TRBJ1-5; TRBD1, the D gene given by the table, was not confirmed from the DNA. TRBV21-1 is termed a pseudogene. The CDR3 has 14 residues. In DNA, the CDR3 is TGTGCCAGCAGCAAAGCCAGGGGCGGTCAGCCCCAGCATTTT. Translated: CASSKARGGQPQHF.

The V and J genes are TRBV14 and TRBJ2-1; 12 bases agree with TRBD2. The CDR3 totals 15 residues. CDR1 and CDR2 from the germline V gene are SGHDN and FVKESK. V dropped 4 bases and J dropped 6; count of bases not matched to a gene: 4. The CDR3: CASSLLLAGGNEQFF. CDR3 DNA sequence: TGTGCCAGCAGCCTATTACTAGCGGGAGGCAATGAGCAGTTCTTC.

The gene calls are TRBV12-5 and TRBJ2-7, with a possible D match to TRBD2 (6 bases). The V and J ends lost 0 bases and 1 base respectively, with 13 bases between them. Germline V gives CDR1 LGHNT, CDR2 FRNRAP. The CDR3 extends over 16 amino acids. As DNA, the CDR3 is TGTGCTAGTGGTTTGGTCCTATCGGAGGGGTCCTACGAGCAGTACTTC. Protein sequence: CASGLVLSEGSYEQYF.

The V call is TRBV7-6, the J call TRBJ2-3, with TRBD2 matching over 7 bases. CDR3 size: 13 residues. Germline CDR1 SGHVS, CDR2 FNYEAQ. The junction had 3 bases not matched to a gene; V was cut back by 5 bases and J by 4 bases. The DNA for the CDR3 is TGTGCCAGCAGCCCCGCGGGAGCAGATACGCAGTATTTT. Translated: CASSPAGADTQYF.

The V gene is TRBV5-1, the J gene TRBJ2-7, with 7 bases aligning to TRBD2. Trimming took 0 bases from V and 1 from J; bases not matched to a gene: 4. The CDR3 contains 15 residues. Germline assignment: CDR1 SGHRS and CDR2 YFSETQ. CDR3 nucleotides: TGCGCCAGCAGCTTGGGAGCTAGCGGTTCCTACGAGCAGTACTTC. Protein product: CASSLGASGSYEQYF.

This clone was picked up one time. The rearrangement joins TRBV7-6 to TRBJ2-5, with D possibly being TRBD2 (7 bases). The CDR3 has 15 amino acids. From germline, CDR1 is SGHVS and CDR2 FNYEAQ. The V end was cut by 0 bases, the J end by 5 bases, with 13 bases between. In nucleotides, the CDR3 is TGTGCCAGCAGCTTAGCTGGGGGGGCAGGGGAGACCCAGTACTTC. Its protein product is CASSLAGGAGETQYF.

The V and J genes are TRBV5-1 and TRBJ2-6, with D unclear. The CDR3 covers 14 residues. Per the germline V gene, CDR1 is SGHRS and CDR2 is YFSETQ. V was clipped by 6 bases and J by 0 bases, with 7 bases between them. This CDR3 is CASTMTSGANVLTF. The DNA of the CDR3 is TGCGCCAGCACGATGACCTCTGGGGCCAACGTCCTGACTTTC.

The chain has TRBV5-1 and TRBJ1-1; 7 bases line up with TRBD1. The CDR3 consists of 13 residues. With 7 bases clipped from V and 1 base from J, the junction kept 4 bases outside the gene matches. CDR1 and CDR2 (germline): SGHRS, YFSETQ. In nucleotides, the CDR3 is TGCGCCAGCGGAGGACAGGCGAACACTGAAGCTTTCTTT. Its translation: CASGGQANTEAFF.

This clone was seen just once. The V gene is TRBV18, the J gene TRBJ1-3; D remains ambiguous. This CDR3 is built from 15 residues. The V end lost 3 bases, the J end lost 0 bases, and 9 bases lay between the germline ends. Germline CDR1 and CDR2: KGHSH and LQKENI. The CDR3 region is CASSPLGASGNTIYF. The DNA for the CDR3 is TGTGCCAGCTCACCCCTCGGTGCCTCTGGAAACACCATATATTTT. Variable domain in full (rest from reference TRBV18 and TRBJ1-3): NAGVMQNPRHLVRRRGQEARLRCSPMKGHSHVYWYRQLPEEGLKFMVYLQKENIIDESGMPKERFSAEFPKEGPSILRIQQVVRGDSAAYFCASSPLGASGNTIYFGEGSWLTVV.

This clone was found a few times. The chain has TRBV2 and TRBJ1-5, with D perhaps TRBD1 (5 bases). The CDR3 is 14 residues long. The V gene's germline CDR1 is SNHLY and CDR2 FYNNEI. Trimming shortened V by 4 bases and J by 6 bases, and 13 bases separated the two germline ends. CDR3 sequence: CASSAGTQGQPQHF. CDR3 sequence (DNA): TGTGCCAGCAGTGCAGGGACTCAGGGTCAGCCCCAGCATTTT.

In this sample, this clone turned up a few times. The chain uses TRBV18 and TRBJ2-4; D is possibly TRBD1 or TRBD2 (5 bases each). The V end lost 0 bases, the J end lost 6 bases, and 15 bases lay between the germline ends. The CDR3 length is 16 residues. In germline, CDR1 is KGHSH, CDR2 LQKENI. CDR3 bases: TGTGCCAGCTCACCACCGCGGGCAGGAACAGGAAACATTCAGTACTTC. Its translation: CASSPPRAGTGNIQYF.

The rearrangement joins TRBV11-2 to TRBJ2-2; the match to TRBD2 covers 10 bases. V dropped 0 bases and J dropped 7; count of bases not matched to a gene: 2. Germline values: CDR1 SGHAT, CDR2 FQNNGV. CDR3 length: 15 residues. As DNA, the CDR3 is TGTGCCAGCAGCTTAGAGCTAGCGGGGGTCGGGGAGCTGTTTTTT. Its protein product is CASSLELAGVGELFF.

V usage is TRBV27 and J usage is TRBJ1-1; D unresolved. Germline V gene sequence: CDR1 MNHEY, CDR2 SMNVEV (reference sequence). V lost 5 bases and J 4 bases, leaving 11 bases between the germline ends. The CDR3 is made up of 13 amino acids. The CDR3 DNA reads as TGTGCCAGCAGTCTAGGAGGCTTCACTGAAGCTTTCTTT. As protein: CASSLGGFTEAFF.

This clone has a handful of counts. The CDR3 loop is CASSARGTGIETQYF. As DNA, the CDR3 is TGTGCCAGCAGCGCCCGCGGGACAGGGATTGAGACCCAGTACTTC. The V gene is TRBV9, the J gene TRBJ2-5, with TRBD1 matching over 9 bases. CDR3 length: 15 residues. Germline loops: CDR1 SGDLS, CDR2 YYNGEE. V shed 3 bases and J 5 bases; nucleotides not matched to a gene: 8.

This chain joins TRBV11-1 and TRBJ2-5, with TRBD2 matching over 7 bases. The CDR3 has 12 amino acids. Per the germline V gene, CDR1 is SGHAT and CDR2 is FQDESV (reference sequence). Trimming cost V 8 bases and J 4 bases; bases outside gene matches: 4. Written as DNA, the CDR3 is TGTGCCAGCTCGGGGGGAGGAGAGACCCAGTACTTC. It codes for CASSGGGETQYF.

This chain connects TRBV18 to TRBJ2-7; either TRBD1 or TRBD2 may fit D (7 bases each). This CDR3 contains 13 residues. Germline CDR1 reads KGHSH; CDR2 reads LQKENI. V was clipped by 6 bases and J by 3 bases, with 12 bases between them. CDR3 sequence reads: CASSRGGIYEQYF. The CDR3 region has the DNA TGTGCCAGCTCCAGGGGGGGGATCTACGAGCAGTACTTC.

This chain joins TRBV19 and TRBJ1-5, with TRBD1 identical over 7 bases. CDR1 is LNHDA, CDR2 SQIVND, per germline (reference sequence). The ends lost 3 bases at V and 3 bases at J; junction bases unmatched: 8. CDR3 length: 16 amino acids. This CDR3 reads CASSIFWDSFNQPQHF. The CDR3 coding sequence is TGTGCCAGTAGTATTTTCTGGGACAGTTTCAATCAGCCCCAGCATTTT. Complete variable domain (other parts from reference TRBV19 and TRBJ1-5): DGGITQSPKYLFRKEGQNVTLSCEQNLNHDAMYWYRQDPGQGLRLIYYSQIVNDFQKGDIAEGYSVSREKKESFPLTVTSAQKNPTAFYLCASSIFWDSFNQPQHFGDGTRLSIL.

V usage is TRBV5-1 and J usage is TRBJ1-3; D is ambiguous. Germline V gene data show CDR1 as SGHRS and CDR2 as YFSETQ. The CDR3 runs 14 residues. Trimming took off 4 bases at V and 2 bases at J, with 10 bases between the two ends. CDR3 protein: CASSPEVPGNTIYF. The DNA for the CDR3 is TGCGCCAGCAGCCCCGAGGTACCTGGAAACACCATATATTTT.

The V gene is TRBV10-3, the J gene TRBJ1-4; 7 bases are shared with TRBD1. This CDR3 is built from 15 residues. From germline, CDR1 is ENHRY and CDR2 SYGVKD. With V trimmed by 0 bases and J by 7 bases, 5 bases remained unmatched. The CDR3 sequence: CAISESETGIEKLFF. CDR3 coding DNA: TGTGCCATCAGTGAGTCTGAGACAGGGATTGAAAAACTGTTTTTT.